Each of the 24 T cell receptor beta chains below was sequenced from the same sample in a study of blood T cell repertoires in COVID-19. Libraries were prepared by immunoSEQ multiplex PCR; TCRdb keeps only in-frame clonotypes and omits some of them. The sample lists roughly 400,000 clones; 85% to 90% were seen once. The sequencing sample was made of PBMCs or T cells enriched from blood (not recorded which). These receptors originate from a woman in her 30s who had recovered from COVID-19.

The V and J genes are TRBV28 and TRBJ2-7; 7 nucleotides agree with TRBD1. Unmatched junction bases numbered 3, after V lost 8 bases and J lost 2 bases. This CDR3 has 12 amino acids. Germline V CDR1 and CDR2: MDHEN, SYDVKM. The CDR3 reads CASGQVAYEQYF. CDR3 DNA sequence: TGTGCCAGCGGACAGGTTGCCTACGAGCAGTACTTC.

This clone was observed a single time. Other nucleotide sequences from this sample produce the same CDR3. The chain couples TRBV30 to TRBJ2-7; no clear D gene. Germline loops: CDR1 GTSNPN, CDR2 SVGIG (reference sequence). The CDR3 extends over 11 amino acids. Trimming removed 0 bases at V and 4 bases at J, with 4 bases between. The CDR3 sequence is CAWSVRYEQYF. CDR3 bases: TGTGCCTGGAGTGTCCGGTACGAGCAGTACTTC.

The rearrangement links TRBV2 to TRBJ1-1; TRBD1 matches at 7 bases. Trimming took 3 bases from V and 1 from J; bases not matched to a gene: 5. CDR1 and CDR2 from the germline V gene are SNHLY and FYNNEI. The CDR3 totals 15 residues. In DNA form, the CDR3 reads TGTGCCAGCAGTGATAAGGGACAGCCGAACACTGAAGCTTTCTTT. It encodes CASSDKGQPNTEAFF.

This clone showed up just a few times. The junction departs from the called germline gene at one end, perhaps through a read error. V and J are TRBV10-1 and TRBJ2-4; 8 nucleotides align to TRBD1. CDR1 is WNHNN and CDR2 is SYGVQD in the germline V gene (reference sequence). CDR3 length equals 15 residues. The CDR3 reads CASSEPHRGKSIQYF. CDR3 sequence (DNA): TGCGCCAGCAGTGAGCCGCACAGGGGGAAAAGCATTCAGTACTTC.

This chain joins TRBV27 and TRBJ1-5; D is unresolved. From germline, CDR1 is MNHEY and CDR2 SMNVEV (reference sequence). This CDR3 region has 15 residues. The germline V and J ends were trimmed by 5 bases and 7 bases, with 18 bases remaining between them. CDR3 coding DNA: TGTGCCAGCAGTCCCCTGAGGGTTTCGGGCCAGCCCCAGCATTTT. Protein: CASSPLRVSGQPQHF.

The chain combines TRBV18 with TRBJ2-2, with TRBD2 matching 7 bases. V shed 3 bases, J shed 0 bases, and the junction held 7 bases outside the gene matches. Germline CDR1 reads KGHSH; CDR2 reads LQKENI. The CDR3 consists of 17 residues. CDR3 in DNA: TGTGCCAGCTCACCCTTGACCCTAGCGGCGAACACCGGGGAGCTGTTTTTT. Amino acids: CASSPLTLAANTGELFF.

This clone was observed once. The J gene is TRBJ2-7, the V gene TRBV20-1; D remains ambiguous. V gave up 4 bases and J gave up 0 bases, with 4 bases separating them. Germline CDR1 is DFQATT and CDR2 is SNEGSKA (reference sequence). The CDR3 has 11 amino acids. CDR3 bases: TGCAGTGCTACCTTCTCCTACGAGCAGTACTTC. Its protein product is CSATFSYEQYF.

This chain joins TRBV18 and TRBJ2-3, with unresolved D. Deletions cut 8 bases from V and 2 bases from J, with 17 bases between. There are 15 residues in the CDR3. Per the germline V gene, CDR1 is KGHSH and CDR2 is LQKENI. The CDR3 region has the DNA TGTGCCAGCCTAATACTGGGCTCCCCCACAGATACGCAGTATTTT. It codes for CASLILGSPTDTQYF.

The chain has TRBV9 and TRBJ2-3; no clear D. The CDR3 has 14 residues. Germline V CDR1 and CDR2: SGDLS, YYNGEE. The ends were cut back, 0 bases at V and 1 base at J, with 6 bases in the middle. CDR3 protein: CASSVDLGTDTQYF. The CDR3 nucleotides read TGTGCCAGCAGCGTAGACTTAGGCACAGATACGCAGTATTTT.

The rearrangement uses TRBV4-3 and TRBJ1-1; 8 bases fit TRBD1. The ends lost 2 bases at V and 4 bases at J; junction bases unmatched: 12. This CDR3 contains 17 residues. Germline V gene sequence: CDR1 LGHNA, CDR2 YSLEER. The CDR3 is CASSQRDRRTSFTEAFF. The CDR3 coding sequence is TGCGCCAGCAGCCAACGGGACAGGAGAACCAGTTTCACTGAAGCTTTCTTT.

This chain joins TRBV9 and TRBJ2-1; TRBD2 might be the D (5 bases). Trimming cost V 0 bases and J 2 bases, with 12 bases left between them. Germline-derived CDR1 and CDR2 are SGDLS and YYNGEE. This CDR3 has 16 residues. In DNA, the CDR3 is TGTGCCAGCAGCGTAGCGGGTGGGAGTACCTACAATGAGCAGTTCTTC. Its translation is CASSVAGGSTYNEQFF.

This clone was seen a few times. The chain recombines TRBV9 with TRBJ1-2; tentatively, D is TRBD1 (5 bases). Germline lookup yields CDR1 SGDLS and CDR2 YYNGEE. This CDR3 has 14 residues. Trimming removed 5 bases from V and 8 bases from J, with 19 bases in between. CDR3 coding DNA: TGTGCCAGCAGTCCCGTCGTGACAGATTACGGCTACACCTTC. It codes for CASSPVVTDYGYTF.

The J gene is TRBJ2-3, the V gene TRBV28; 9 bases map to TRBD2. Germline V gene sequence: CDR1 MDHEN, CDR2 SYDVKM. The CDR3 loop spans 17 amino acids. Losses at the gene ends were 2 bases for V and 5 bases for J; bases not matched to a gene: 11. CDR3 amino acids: CASSLGAGGPDEDTQYF. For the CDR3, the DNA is TGTGCCAGCAGTTTAGGTGCGGGAGGGCCGGATGAAGATACGCAGTATTTT.

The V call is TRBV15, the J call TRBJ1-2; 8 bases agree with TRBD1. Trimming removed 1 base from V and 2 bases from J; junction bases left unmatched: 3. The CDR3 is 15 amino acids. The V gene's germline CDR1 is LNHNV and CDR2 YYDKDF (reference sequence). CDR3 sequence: CATSRVRQGNYGYTF. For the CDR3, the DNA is TGTGCCACCAGCAGAGTGCGACAGGGGAACTATGGCTACACCTTC.

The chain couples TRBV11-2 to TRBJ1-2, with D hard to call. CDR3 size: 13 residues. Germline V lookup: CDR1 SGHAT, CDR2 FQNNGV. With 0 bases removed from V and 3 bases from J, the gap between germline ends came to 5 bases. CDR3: CASSLDPDYGYTF. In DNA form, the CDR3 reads TGTGCCAGCAGCTTAGACCCGGACTATGGCTACACCTTC. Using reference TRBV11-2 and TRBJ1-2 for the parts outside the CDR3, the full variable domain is EAGVAQSPRYKIIEKRQSVAFWCNPISGHATLYWYQQILGQGPKLLIQFQNNGVVDDSQLPKDRFSAERLKGVDSTLKIQPAKLEDSAVYLCASSLDPDYGYTFGSGTRLTVV.

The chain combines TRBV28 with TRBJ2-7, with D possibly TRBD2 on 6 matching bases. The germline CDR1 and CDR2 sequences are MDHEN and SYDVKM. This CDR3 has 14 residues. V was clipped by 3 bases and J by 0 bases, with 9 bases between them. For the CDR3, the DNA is TGTGCCAGCAGTTTCGGAGGGACCTCCTACGAGCAGTACTTC. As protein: CASSFGGTSYEQYF.

The chain's CDR3 is CAWSPPPSGHQPQHF. The DNA for the CDR3 is TGTGCCTGGAGTCCCCCGCCATCAGGTCATCAGCCCCAGCATTTT. This chain links TRBV30 with TRBJ1-5; D gene unclear. V dropped 2 bases and J dropped 5 bases, with 16 bases sitting between them. The CDR3 sequence is 15 residues long. The germline CDR1 and CDR2 sequences are GTSNPN and SVGIG (reference sequence).

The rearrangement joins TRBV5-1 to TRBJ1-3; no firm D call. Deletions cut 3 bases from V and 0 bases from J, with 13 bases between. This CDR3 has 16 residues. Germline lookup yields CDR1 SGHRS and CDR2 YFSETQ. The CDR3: CASSSRRLNSGNTIYF. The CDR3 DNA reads TGCGCCAGCAGCTCCAGACGACTAAACTCTGGAAACACCATATATTTT.

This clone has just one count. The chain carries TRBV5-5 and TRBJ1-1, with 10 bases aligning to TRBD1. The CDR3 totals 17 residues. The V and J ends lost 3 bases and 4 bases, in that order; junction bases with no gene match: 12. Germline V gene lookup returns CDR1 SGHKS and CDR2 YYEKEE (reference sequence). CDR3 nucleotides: TGTGCCAGCAGCTCGGCGACAGGGGGCGCAGGGATCACTGAAGCTTTCTTT. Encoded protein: CASSSATGGAGITEAFF.

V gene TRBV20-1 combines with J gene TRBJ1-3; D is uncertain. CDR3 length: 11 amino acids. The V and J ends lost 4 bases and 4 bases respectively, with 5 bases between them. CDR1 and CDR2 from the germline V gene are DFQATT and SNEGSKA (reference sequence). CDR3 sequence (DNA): TGCAGTGCTAAACAGGGAAACACCATATATTTT. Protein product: CSAKQGNTIYF.

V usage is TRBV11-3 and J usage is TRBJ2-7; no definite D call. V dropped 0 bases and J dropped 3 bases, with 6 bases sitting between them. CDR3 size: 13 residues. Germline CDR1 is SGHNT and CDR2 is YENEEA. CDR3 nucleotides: TGTGCCAGCAGCTTAGACAGACACTACGAGCAGTACTTC. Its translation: CASSLDRHYEQYF.

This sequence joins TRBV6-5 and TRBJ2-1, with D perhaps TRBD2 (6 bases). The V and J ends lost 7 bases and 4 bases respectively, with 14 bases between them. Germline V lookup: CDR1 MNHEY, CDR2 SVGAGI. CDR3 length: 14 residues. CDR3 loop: CASKLRELYNEQFF. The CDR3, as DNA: TGTGCCAGCAAACTGCGGGAATTATACAATGAGCAGTTCTTC.

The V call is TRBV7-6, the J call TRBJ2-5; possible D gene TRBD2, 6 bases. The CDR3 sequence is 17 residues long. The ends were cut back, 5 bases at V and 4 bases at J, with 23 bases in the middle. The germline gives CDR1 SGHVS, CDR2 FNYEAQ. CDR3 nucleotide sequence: TGTGCCAGCAGCCAAACCCCTGAACTAGCTTCGGGAGAGACCCAGTACTTC. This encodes CASSQTPELASGETQYF.

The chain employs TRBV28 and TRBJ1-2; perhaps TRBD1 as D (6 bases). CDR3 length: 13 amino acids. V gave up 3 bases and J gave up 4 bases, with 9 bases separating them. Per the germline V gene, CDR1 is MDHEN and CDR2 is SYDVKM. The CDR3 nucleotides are TGTGCCAGCAGTTTCCCAGGGGTCTATGGCTACACCTTC. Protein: CASSFPGVYGYTF.